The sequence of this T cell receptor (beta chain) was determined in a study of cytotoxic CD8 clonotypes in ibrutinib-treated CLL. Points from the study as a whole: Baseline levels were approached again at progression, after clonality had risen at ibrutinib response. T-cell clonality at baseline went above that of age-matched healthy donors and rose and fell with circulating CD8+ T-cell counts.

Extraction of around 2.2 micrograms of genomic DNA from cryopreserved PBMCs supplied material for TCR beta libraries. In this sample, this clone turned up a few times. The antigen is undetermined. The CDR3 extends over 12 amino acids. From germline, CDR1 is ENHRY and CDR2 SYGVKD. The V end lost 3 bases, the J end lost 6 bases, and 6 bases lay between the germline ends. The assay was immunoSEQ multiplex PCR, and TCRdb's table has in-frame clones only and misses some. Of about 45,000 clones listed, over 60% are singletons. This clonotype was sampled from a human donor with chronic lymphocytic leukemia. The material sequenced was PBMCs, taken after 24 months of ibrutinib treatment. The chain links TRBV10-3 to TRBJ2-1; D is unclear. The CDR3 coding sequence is TGTGCCATCAGTGAAAACAGCAATGAGCAGTTCTTC. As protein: CAISENSNEQFF.